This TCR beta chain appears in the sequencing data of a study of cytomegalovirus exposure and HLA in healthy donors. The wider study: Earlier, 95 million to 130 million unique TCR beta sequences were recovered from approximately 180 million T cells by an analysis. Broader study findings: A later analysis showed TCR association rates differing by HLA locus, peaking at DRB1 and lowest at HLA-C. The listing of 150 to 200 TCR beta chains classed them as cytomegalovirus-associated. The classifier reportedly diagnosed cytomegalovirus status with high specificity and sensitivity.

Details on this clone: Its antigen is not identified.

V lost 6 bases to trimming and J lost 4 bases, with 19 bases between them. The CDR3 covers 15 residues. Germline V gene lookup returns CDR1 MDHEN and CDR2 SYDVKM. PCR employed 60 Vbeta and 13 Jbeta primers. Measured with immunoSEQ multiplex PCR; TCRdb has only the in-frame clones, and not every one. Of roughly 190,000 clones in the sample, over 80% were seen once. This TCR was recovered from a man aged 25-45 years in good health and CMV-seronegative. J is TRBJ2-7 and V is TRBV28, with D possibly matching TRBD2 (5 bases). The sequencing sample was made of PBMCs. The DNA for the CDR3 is TGTGCCAGCAGCCCGGTAGGGAGAGGAATATACGAGCAGTACTTC. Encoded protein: CASSPVGRGIYEQYF.